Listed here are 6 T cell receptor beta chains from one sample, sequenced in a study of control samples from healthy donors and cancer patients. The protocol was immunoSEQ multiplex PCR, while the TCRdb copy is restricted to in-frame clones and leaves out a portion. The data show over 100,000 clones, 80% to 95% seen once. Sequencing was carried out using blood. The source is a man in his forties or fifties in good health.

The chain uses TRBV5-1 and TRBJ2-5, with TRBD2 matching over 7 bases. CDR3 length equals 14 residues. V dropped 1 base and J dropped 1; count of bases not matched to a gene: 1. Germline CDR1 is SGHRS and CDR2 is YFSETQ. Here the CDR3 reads CASSLWGGQETQYF. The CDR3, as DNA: TGCGCCAGCAGCTTGTGGGGGGGCCAAGAGACCCAGTACTTC. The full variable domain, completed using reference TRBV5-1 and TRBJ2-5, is KAGVTQTPRYLIKTRGQQVTLSCSPISGHRSVSWYQQTPGQGLQFLFEYFSETQRNKGNFPGRFSGRQFSNSRSEMNVSTLELGDSALYLCASSLWGGQETQYFGPGTRLLVL.

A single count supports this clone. The CDR3 sequence is CASSQEAGTQYF. The CDR3 nucleotides read TGCGCCAGCAGCCAAGAGGCGGGTACGCAGTATTTT. The rearrangement joins TRBV4-1 to TRBJ2-3, with a possible D match to TRBD2 (5 bases). The CDR3 spans 12 residues. V was clipped by 0 bases and J by 8 bases, with 6 bases between them. The germline V gene has CDR1 MGHRA and CDR2 YSYEKL.

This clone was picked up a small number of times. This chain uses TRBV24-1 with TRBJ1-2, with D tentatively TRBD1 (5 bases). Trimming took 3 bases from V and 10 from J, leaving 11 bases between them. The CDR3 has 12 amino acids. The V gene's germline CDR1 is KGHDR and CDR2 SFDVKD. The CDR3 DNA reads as TGTGCCACCAGTGATGGGAGACAGCCCTACACCTTC. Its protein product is CATSDGRQPYTF.

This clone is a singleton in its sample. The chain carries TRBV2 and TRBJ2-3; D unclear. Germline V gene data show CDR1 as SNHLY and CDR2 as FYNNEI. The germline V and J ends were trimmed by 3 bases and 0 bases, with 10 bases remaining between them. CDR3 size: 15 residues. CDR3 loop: CASSEIDASTDTQYF. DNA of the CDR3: TGTGCCAGCAGTGAGATAGACGCGAGCACAGATACGCAGTATTTT. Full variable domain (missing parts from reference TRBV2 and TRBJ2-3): EPEVTQTPSHQVTQMGQEVILRCVPISNHLYFYWYRQILGQKVEFLVSFYNNEISEKSEIFDDQFSVERPDGSNFTLKIRSTKLEDSAMYFCASSEIDASTDTQYFGPGTRLTVL.

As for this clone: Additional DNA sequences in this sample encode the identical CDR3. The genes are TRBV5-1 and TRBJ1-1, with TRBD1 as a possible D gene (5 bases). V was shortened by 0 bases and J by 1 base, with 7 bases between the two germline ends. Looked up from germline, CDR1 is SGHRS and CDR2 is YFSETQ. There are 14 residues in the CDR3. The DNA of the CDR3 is TGCGCCAGCAGCTTGGTGACAGCGAACACTGAAGCTTTCTTT. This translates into CASSLVTANTEAFF.

Here the CDR3 DNA reads TGTGCCTGTACCAGCGGGGCCCTTAGTGATGAGCAGTTCTTC. Amino acid sequence: CACTSGALSDEQFF. This chain links TRBV5-4 with TRBJ2-1, with TRBD2 identical over 7 bases. Unmatched junction bases numbered 15, after V lost 10 bases and J lost 8 bases. Germline lookup yields CDR1 SGHNT and CDR2 YYREEE (reference sequence). The CDR3 contains 14 residues.